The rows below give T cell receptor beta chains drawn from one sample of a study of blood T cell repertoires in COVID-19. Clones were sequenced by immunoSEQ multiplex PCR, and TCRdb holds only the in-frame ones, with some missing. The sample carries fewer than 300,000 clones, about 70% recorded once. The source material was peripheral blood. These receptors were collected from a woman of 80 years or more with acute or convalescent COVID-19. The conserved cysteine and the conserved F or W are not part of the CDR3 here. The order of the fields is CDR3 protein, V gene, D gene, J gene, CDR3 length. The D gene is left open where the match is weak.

ASSLDRGTDTQY	TRBV7-9	TRBD1	TRBJ2-3	12
ATSRDPGSGNTIY	TRBV15	-	TRBJ1-3	13
ASRYAGTPLH	TRBV6-5	-	TRBJ1-6	10
AWSVGQGNYGYT	TRBV30	-	TRBJ1-2	12
ASSMSGSGSNQPQH	TRBV19	-	TRBJ1-5	14
ASSAGQPNTGELF	TRBV5-1	-	TRBJ2-2	13
ASSPGLAGGANEQF	TRBV5-1	TRBD2	TRBJ2-1	14
SVKGTEGQPQH	TRBV29-1	-	TRBJ1-5	11
ASSYSSDEQY	TRBV6-5	-	TRBJ2-7	10
ASSLGTSGTETQY	TRBV19	TRBD2	TRBJ2-5	13